These 30 T cell receptor beta chains were sequenced from one sample in a study of neurological immune-mediated disorders. In TCRdb, the 5' RACE reads were re-called with MiXCR into one record per CDR3 protein. The sample contains 60,000 to 75,000 distinct CDR3 sequences, around 9.7% of which appear only once. Documented time point: longitudinal time-point 2. The sequencing input was PBMCs. The receptors shown here come from a man aged 25 to 40 in good health.

Comments on this clonotype: An end of the junction differs from the germline gene, which may be a read error. V gene TRBV19 combines with J gene TRBJ2-5; a possible D gene is TRBD1 (6 bases). Germline V gives CDR1 LNHDA, CDR2 SQIVND (reference sequence). The CDR3 is made up of 14 amino acids. CDR3 sequence: CVSIIGTPQETQYF. In DNA form, the CDR3 reads TGTGTCAGTATTATAGGGACACCGCAAGAGACCCAGTACTTC. The full variable domain, rest sourced from reference TRBV19 and TRBJ2-5, is DGGITQSPKYLFRKEGQNVTLSCEQNLNHDAMYWYRQDPGQGLRLIYYSQIVNDFQKGDIAEGYSVSREKKESFPLTVTSAQKNPTAFYLCVSIIGTPQETQYFGPGTRLLVL.

This clonotype was counted many times. The chain employs TRBV20-1 and TRBJ1-2; no clear D. There are 14 residues in the CDR3. Trimming removed 0 bases at V and 7 bases at J, with 15 bases between. Germline V lookup: CDR1 DFQATT, CDR2 SNEGSKA (reference sequence). The CDR3 region has the DNA TGCAGTGCTAGAGATGAAGGGCGTTTCCGTGGCTACACCTTC. Protein product: CSARDEGRFRGYTF.

The sample holds many counts of this clonotype. J is TRBJ2-3 and V is TRBV2, with 11 nucleotides matching TRBD2. Germline assignment: CDR1 SNHLY and CDR2 FYNNEI. V was pared by 6 bases and J by 0 bases, with 5 bases of the junction left unmatched. This CDR3 has 16 amino acids. CDR3 protein: CASRTGLAASTDTQYF. In nucleotides, the CDR3 is TGTGCCAGCAGGACGGGACTAGCGGCTAGCACAGATACGCAGTATTTT.

This clonotype showed up many times. This rearrangement joins TRBV7-2 to TRBJ2-7, with D perhaps assigned TRBD1 or TRBD2 (5 bases each). The germline V gene encodes CDR1 SGHTA and CDR2 FQGNSA. CDR3 size: 15 residues. The V end lost 2 bases, the J end lost 2 bases, and 13 bases lay between the germline ends. This CDR3 is CASSLSRDATYEQYF. CDR3 nucleotides: TGTGCCAGCAGCTTAAGCAGGGACGCAACCTACGAGCAGTACTTC.

In its sample, this clonotype was seen many times. V usage is TRBV28 and J usage is TRBJ1-3, with a weak D call TRBD1 (6 bases). Germline V CDR1 and CDR2: MDHEN, SYDVKM. V was clipped by 2 bases and J by 1 base, with 9 bases between them. The CDR3 contains 15 residues. DNA for the CDR3: TGTGCCAGCAGTTTAAGGGGGGCTTCTGGAAACACCATATATTTT. This gives the protein CASSLRGASGNTIYF.

This clonotype was counted ten times or more. The J gene is TRBJ2-3, the V gene TRBV6-5; no clear D gene. From germline, CDR1 is MNHEY and CDR2 SVGAGI. This CDR3 is 14 amino acids long. V was trimmed by 2 bases and J by 2 bases, leaving 8 bases between them. As DNA, the CDR3 is TGTGCCAGCAGTTACGCCCAATCCACAGATACGCAGTATTTT. Its protein is CASSYAQSTDTQYF.

This clonotype was observed many times. V gene TRBV7-2 combines with J gene TRBJ2-3; the match to TRBD1 covers 9 bases. CDR3 length equals 14 residues. The junction had 3 bases not matched to a gene; V was cut back by 5 bases and J by 3 bases. Germline-derived CDR1 and CDR2 are SGHTA and FQGNSA. The chain's CDR3 is CASSQQGATDTQYF. The CDR3 DNA sequence: TGTGCCAGCAGCCAACAGGGGGCAACAGATACGCAGTATTTT.

Turning to this clonotype: Just one base apart from a much larger clone, this may be a read error. The V gene is TRBV7-8, the J gene TRBJ2-7; 8 nucleotides align to TRBD1. CDR1 SGHVS and CDR2 FQNEAQ come from the germline V gene. The CDR3 runs 14 residues. CDR3 DNA sequence: TGTGCCAGCAGCTCATCGGGACAGGCCTACAAGCAGTACTTC. Translation: CASSSSGQAYKQYF.

This clonotype was recorded many times. The chain joins TRBV28 to TRBJ2-5, with TRBD2 matching over 8 bases. Germline V gene lookup returns CDR1 MDHEN and CDR2 SYDVKM. The CDR3 spans 13 residues. Trimming removed 6 bases from V and 1 base from J; junction bases left unmatched: 1. CDR3 loop: CASRAGGQETQYF. The CDR3 DNA reads TGTGCCAGCAGGGCGGGAGGCCAAGAGACCCAGTACTTC. The full variable domain, completed using reference TRBV28 and TRBJ2-5, is DVKVTQSSRYLVKRTGEKVFLECVQDMDHENMFWYRQDPGLGLRLIYFSYDVKMKEKGDIPEGYSVSREKKERFSLILESASTNQTSMYLCASRAGGQETQYFGPGTRLLVL.

This clonotype was seen ten or more times. The rearrangement links TRBV11-1 to TRBJ2-5; D remains ambiguous. The CDR3 loop spans 13 amino acids. Trimming took 6 bases from V and 5 from J, leaving 13 bases between them. Per the germline V gene, CDR1 is SGHAT and CDR2 is FQDESV (reference sequence). The CDR3 loop reads CASSSGRLETQYF. CDR3 DNA: TGTGCCAGCAGTTCCGGACGATTGGAGACCCAGTACTTC. The whole variable domain, remainder taken from reference TRBV11-1 and TRBJ2-5, is EAEVAQSPRYKITEKSQAVAFWCDPISGHATLYWYRQILGQGPELLVQFQDESVVDDSQLPKDRFSAERLKGVDSTLKIQPAELGDSAMYLCASSSGRLETQYFGPGTRLLVL.

This clonotype occurred many times. The chain uses TRBV7-2 and TRBJ2-1; the D gene is possibly TRBD1 (5 bases). This CDR3 has 13 amino acids. Trimming removed 3 bases at V and 9 bases at J, with 12 bases between. Germline V gene sequence: CDR1 SGHTA, CDR2 FQGNSA. CDR3 bases: TGTGCCAGCAGCTTCCAGGGTATAGCTGAGCAGTTCTTC. Its translation: CASSFQGIAEQFF. Full variable domain (missing parts from reference TRBV7-2 and TRBJ2-1): GAGVSQSPSNKVTEKGKDVELRCDPISGHTALYWYRQSLGQGLEFLIYFQGNSAPDKSGLPSDRFSAERTGGSVSTLTIQRTQQEDSAVYLCASSFQGIAEQFFGPGTRLTVL.

As to this clonotype: Just one base apart from a much larger clone, this may be a read error. The rearrangement uses TRBV5-1 and TRBJ2-7; tentative D call: TRBD2 (6 bases). This CDR3 has 14 residues. V shed 4 bases and J shed 5 bases, with 16 bases lying between them. Per the germline V gene, CDR1 is SGHRS and CDR2 is YFSETQ. CDR3 sequence reads: CASSRGTTAHEQYF. The CDR3 DNA is TGCGCCAGCAGCCGGGGGACCACGGCTCACGAGCAGTACTTC. Filled out from reference TRBV5-1 and TRBJ2-7, the complete variable domain reads KAGVTQTPRYLIKTRGQQVTLSCSPISGHRSVSWYQQTPGQGLQFLFEYFSETQRNKGNFPGRFSGRQFSNSRSEMNVSTLELGDSALYLCASSRGTTAHEQYFGPGTRLTVT.

This clonotype occurred many times. The V call is TRBV7-2, the J call TRBJ2-5; TRBD2 aligns across 10 bases. The trim removed 1 base at V and 5 bases at J, leaving 7 bases unmatched. The CDR3 is made up of 16 amino acids. The germline V gene has CDR1 SGHTA and CDR2 FQGNSA. CDR3 nucleotides: TGTGCCAGCAGCTTAGGGACTAGCGGCCTGGGGGAGACCCAGTACTTC. Encoded protein: CASSLGTSGLGETQYF.

This clonotype has at least ten counts. The chain links TRBV7-8 to TRBJ2-1; D remains unclear. The CDR3 contains 16 residues. The V gene lost 0 bases and the J gene lost 2 bases, with 11 bases spanning the gap. The germline CDR1 and CDR2 sequences are SGHVS and FQNEAQ. This CDR3 is CASSLAGSSTYNEQFF. DNA of the CDR3: TGTGCCAGCAGCTTAGCAGGTTCCAGCACCTACAATGAGCAGTTCTTC.

This clonotype was picked up many times. V usage is TRBV6-5 and J usage is TRBJ2-3; D uncertain. Trimming took 6 bases from V and 0 from J, leaving 7 bases between them. Germline V gives CDR1 MNHEY, CDR2 SVGAGI. The length of the CDR3 is 13 residues. The CDR3 here is CASRKTSTDTQYF. DNA of the CDR3: TGTGCCAGCAGGAAAACTAGCACAGATACGCAGTATTTT.

In its sample, this clonotype was seen many times. The chain links TRBV3-1 to TRBJ1-6; TRBD1 matches at 8 bases. The V gene's germline CDR1 is LGHDT and CDR2 YNNKEL (reference sequence). The trim removed 0 bases at V and 2 bases at J, leaving 3 bases unmatched. CDR3 size: 17 residues. The CDR3 reads CASSQEDRGTYNSPLHF. CDR3 nucleotides: TGTGCCAGCAGCCAAGAAGACAGGGGAACCTATAATTCACCCCTCCACTTT.

This clonotype was detected many times. The chain links TRBV7-9 to TRBJ2-7; D ambiguous. From germline, CDR1 is SEHNR and CDR2 FQNEAQ (reference sequence). The CDR3 runs 11 residues. Trimming cost V 8 bases and J 3 bases, with 8 bases left between them. This chain's CDR3 is CASSGVYEQYF. CDR3 DNA: TGTGCCAGCTCCGGAGTCTACGAGCAGTACTTC.

This clonotype was seen many times. This chain joins TRBV9 and TRBJ2-7; 7 nucleotides align to TRBD1. The CDR3 is 14 residues long. Germline CDR1 is SGDLS and CDR2 is YYNGEE. The trim removed 6 bases at V and 5 bases at J, leaving 11 bases unmatched. For the CDR3, the DNA is TGTGCCAGCAACCGAAGGGGGCCGGAGGACGAGCAGTACTTC. Residues: CASNRRGPEDEQYF.

In its sample, this clonotype was seen many times. This sequence joins TRBV5-1 and TRBJ2-2; the D is unclear. Looked up from germline, CDR1 is SGHRS and CDR2 is YFSETQ. The germline V and J ends were trimmed by 4 bases and 1 base, with 8 bases remaining between them. CDR3 length: 14 residues. DNA of the CDR3: TGCGCCAGCAGCCAGCCTTTGAACACCGGGGAGCTGTTTTTT. Its translation: CASSQPLNTGELFF.

This clonotype was seen many times. The V call is TRBV28, the J call TRBJ1-1; tentatively, D is TRBD1 (5 bases). The V end lost 5 bases, the J end lost 0 bases, and 13 bases lay between the germline ends. This CDR3 has 15 residues. Germline loops: CDR1 MDHEN, CDR2 SYDVKM. This CDR3 reads CASSSFRVMNTEAFF. CDR3 nucleotides: TGTGCCAGCAGTAGTTTCAGGGTCATGAACACTGAAGCTTTCTTT. Drawing the rest from reference TRBV28 and TRBJ1-1, the complete variable domain is DVKVTQSSRYLVKRTGEKVFLECVQDMDHENMFWYRQDPGLGLRLIYFSYDVKMKEKGDIPEGYSVSREKKERFSLILESASTNQTSMYLCASSSFRVMNTEAFFGQGTRLTVV.

This clonotype was seen at least ten times. The V and J genes are TRBV20-1 and TRBJ1-5, with TRBD1 as a possible D gene (6 bases). The CDR3 length is 12 residues. Germline-derived CDR1 and CDR2 are DFQATT and SNEGSKA (reference sequence). The V end lost 5 bases, the J end lost 4 bases, and 9 bases lay between the germline ends. CDR3 nucleotides: TGCAGTGCTCTACAGGGTAATCAGCCCCAGCATTTT. Protein product: CSALQGNQPQHF.

This clonotype occurred many times. The rearrangement uses TRBV7-8 and TRBJ2-3; TRBD2 matches 13 bases. Unmatched junction bases numbered 3, after V lost 5 bases and J lost 4 bases. Germline V gives CDR1 SGHVS, CDR2 FQNEAQ. CDR3 size: 15 residues. The chain's CDR3 is CASSKGLAGSDTQYF. The CDR3 DNA is TGTGCCAGCAGCAAGGGACTAGCGGGGTCAGATACGCAGTATTTT.

This clonotype was seen at least ten times. This sequence joins TRBV5-1 and TRBJ2-1; TRBD2 matches at 14 bases. Germline V lookup: CDR1 SGHRS, CDR2 YFSETQ. With 3 bases clipped from V and 7 bases from J, the junction kept 6 bases outside the gene matches. The CDR3 contains 16 residues. CDR3 DNA sequence: TGCGCCAGCAGCTCGGGACTAGCGGGAGTGGTTAATGAGCAGTTCTTC. Protein: CASSSGLAGVVNEQFF. Complete variable domain (other parts from reference TRBV5-1 and TRBJ2-1): KAGVTQTPRYLIKTRGQQVTLSCSPISGHRSVSWYQQTPGQGLQFLFEYFSETQRNKGNFPGRFSGRQFSNSRSEMNVSTLELGDSALYLCASSSGLAGVVNEQFFGPGTRLTVL.

This clonotype was detected ten times or more. V gene TRBV27 combines with J gene TRBJ2-5; the D gene is possibly TRBD1 (6 bases). The germline gives CDR1 MNHEY, CDR2 SMNVEV (reference sequence). The length of the CDR3 is 14 residues. Trimming took off 1 base at V and 4 bases at J, with 10 bases between the two ends. CDR3 in DNA: TGTGCCAGCAGTTTATATGGGGGCCCAGAGACCCAGTACTTC. This translates into CASSLYGGPETQYF.

This clonotype came up a few times. This could be a read error, since a much larger clone is one nucleotide away. This chain joins TRBV18 and TRBJ2-7, with D perhaps matching TRBD2 (6 bases). The CDR3 sequence is 13 residues long. The V and J ends lost 3 bases and 3 bases respectively, with 9 bases between them. The V gene's germline CDR1 is KGHSH and CDR2 LQKENI. The CDR3 loop is CASSPWGVYEQYF. The CDR3, as DNA: TGTGCCAGCTCACCTTGGGGGGTCTACGAGCAGTACTTC. Together with reference TRBV18 and TRBJ2-7, the CDR3 gives the full variable domain: NAGVMQNPRHLVRRRGQEARLRCSPMKGHSHVYWYRQLPEEGLKFMVYLQKENIIDESGMPKERFSAEFPKEGPSILRIQQVVRGDSAAYFCASSPWGVYEQYFGPGTRLTVT.

Comment on this clonotype: Because the CDR3's place on the DNA is in doubt, the DNA is left out and the CDR3 is given as listed by TCRdb. CDR3 sequence: CCASSPGTPNTEAFF. The chain recombines TRBV20-1 with TRBJ1-1; the table's D call, TRBD1, has no DNA check behind it. Termini included, the CDR3 measures 15 amino acids. Germline values: CDR1 DFQATT, CDR2 SNEGSKA (reference sequence).

This clonotype was detected many times. The chain uses TRBV5-1 and TRBJ2-1, with no clear D. The CDR3 length is 16 residues. Germline CDR1 SGHRS, CDR2 YFSETQ. Trimming stripped 3 bases from V and 5 bases from J, with 18 bases between. This CDR3 is CASSSLISRVNNEQFF. CDR3 in DNA: TGCGCCAGCAGCTCGCTCATAAGTCGGGTAAACAATGAGCAGTTCTTC.

This clonotype was detected ten times or more. The chain carries TRBV5-1 and TRBJ2-3; D is uncertain. The germline V gene encodes CDR1 SGHRS and CDR2 YFSETQ. V dropped 5 bases and J dropped 3 bases, with 13 bases sitting between them. The CDR3 loop spans 14 amino acids. In DNA, the CDR3 is TGCGCCAGCAGTTCAATGTGGGCTACAGATACGCAGTATTTT. Encoded protein: CASSSMWATDTQYF. The whole variable domain, remainder taken from reference TRBV5-1 and TRBJ2-3, is KAGVTQTPRYLIKTRGQQVTLSCSPISGHRSVSWYQQTPGQGLQFLFEYFSETQRNKGNFPGRFSGRQFSNSRSEMNVSTLELGDSALYLCASSSMWATDTQYFGPGTRLTVL.

This clonotype showed up many times. V and J are TRBV5-5 and TRBJ1-1; D unclear. The germline V gene has CDR1 SGHKS and CDR2 YYEKEE (reference sequence). The V end lost 4 bases, the J end lost 1 base, and 14 bases lay between the germline ends. The CDR3 is 15 residues long. CDR3: CASSQIPTQNTEAFF. The CDR3 nucleotides are TGTGCCAGCAGCCAAATCCCCACTCAGAACACTGAAGCTTTCTTT.

With respect to this clonotype: A much larger clone lies one base from this, so it may be a read error. The chain combines TRBV27 with TRBJ2-3; the match to TRBD2 covers 13 bases. The CDR3 contains 18 residues. The V gene's germline CDR1 is MNHEY and CDR2 SMNVEV (reference sequence). The CDR3 spells CTSSSTLGTSGATDTQYF. CDR3 nucleotide sequence: TGTACCAGCAGTTCCACCCTAGGGACTAGCGGGGCCACAGATACGCAGTATTTT.